A selection of T cell receptor beta chains follows, all from one sample in a study of shared clonotypes between healthy human individuals. Only in-frame clones appear in the TCRdb table, and some are missing; sequencing was by immunoSEQ multiplex PCR. The table includes about 590,000 clones, nearly 97% detected once. Sequencing was performed on naive CD8+ T cells sorted from blood. These receptors were collected from a woman aged 25 to 39 in good health. The CDR3 runs from the conserved cysteine through the conserved F or W. A D gene is named only where the DNA matches it firmly. Some rows have no size entry. The others give once, few or many, or a class for an expanded clone.

clone_size j_call d_call v_call cdr3_nt cdr3_aa
- TRBJ1-2 - TRBV2 TGTGCCAGCAGGGGGTGGGGCGCCGACTATGGCTACACCTTC CASRGWGADYGYTF
- TRBJ2-3 - TRBV7-6 TGTGCCAGCAGCTTAGCGGGAGGCACAGATACGCAGTATTTT CASSLAGGTDTQYF
- TRBJ2-3 - TRBV27 TGTGCCAGCAGTTTATCGATCGAGGGCACAGATACGCAGTATTTT CASSLSIEGTDTQYF
- TRBJ2-7 - TRBV7-9 TGTGCCAGCAGCGTACCGGGAACCCGCTCCTACGAGCAGTACTTC CASSVPGTRSYEQYF
once TRBJ2-3 TRBD2 TRBV27 TGTGCCAGCAGTTTAGCGGGAGGCGCCACAGATACGCAGTATTTT CASSLAGGATDTQYF
few TRBJ1-5 TRBD1 TRBV7-9 TGTGCCAGCAGCCCCGGGACAGGGGGCATCAGCCAGCCCCAGCATTTT CASSPGTGGISQPQHF
once TRBJ2-3 - TRBV25-1 TGTGCCAGCAGTGAATGGGTGGGAACAGATACGCAGTATTTT CASSEWVGTDTQYF
- TRBJ2-5 - TRBV25-1 TGTGCCAGCAGTGAATTGGGAGCGAGCCCGTACCAAGAGACCCAGTACTTC CASSELGASPYQETQYF
- TRBJ2-1 TRBD2 TRBV7-2 TGTGCCAGCAGCTTAAGCGGGATTGGTAATGAGCAGTTCTTC CASSLSGIGNEQFF
- TRBJ2-7 - TRBV4-1 TGCGCCAGCAGGCGACTGATATACAGCTCCTACGAGCAGTACTTC CASRRLIYSSYEQYF
- TRBJ2-7 TRBD2 TRBV9 TGTGCCAGCAGCCCCCGGGACTATTCGTTGTCCACCTACGAGCAGTACTTC CASSPRDYSLSTYEQYF
- TRBJ2-7 - TRBV4-1 TGCGCCAGCAGCCACAAGTTTCACTCCTACGAGCAGTACTTC CASSHKFHSYEQYF
- TRBJ2-7 - TRBV2 TGTGCCAGCAGTGAATCGGACAGACGTTCCTACGAGCAGTACTTC CASSESDRRSYEQYF
- TRBJ2-1 TRBD2 TRBV28 TGTGCCAGCAGTCCCACCGGGACTAGCGGATACAATGAGCAGTTCTTC CASSPTGTSGYNEQFF
- TRBJ2-3 - TRBV21-1 TGTGCCAGCAGCAAGGACAGGGGGCAAAATACGCAGTATTTT CASSKDRGQNTQYF
- TRBJ2-2 - TRBV15 TGTGCCACCAGCAGAGATGTCGAGACTCAGAACACCGGGGAGCTGTTTTTT CATSRDVETQNTGELFF
- TRBJ2-1 TRBD2 TRBV11-1 TGTGCCAGCAGTCGGACTAGCGGGGAGCAGTTCTTC CASSRTSGEQFF
- TRBJ2-7 - TRBV28 TGTGCCAGCAGTTTGGCCAGGGTTTCCGAGCAGTACTTC CASSLARVSEQYF
once TRBJ1-1 TRBD1 TRBV10-2 TGCGCCACCCGGGGGGACAGGAAGGACACTGAAGCTTTCTTT CATRGDRKDTEAFF
- TRBJ1-2 TRBD1 TRBV4-1 TGCGCCAGCAGCCAAGGGACAGGGCTCGGCGGCTACACCTTC CASSQGTGLGGYTF
- TRBJ2-7 TRBD2 TRBV6-6 TGTGCCAGCAGTTCCTGGGACTATTCGTACGAGCAGTACTTC CASSSWDYSYEQYF
- TRBJ2-5 - TRBV6-5 TGTGCCAGCAGTTACGAGGGAATCAAGTGGGAGACCCAGTACTTC CASSYEGIKWETQYF
- TRBJ2-7 - TRBV9 TGTGCCAGCAGCGTAGCTCTGGGGGCCTACGAGCAGTACTTC CASSVALGAYEQYF
- TRBJ2-7 TRBD2 TRBV19 TGTGCCAGTAAGTTCGGCGGGGGGTCCTACGAGCAGTACTTC CASKFGGGSYEQYF
- TRBJ1-1 - TRBV12-5 TGTGCTAGTGGGACCGGGAAAACTGAAGCTTTCTTT CASGTGKTEAFF
- TRBJ2-5 TRBD1 TRBV9 TGTGCCAGCTCACCTTGGGACAGCCAAGAGACCCAGTACTTC CASSPWDSQETQYF
- TRBJ1-5 - TRBV27 TGTGCCAGCAGCCCGCAGGCAGTCATTCAGCCCCAGCATTTT CASSPQAVIQPQHF
few TRBJ2-5 - TRBV6-6 TGTGCCAGCAGGGGGCAAGAGACCCAGTACTTC CASRGQETQYF
once TRBJ2-7 TRBD1 TRBV2 TGTGCCAGCAGGGACAGGGGGACCTACGAGCAGTACTTC CASRDRGTYEQYF
- TRBJ1-3 - TRBV11-2 TGTGCCAGCAACACCAATCCTGGAAACACCATATATTTT CASNTNPGNTIYF
- TRBJ1-1 TRBD1 TRBV2 TGTGCCAGCAGTGAAGCGACGACAGGGACGAACACTGAAGCTTTCTTT CASSEATTGTNTEAFF
once TRBJ1-2 - TRBV6-5 TGTGCCAGCAGCAAAGCGGGTGACTATGGCTACACCTTC CASSKAGDYGYTF
- TRBJ2-1 TRBD2 TRBV15 TGTGCCATCGGTTGGCGGGAGGGTTACAATGAGCAGTTCTTC CAIGWREGYNEQFF
- TRBJ1-5 - TRBV28 TGTGCCAGCAGTTTAAGGACGATTACAGGCCAGCCCCAGCATTTT CASSLRTITGQPQHF
- TRBJ2-7 - TRBV27 TGTGCCAGCAGTCTGTCCCACAGAGGCTACGAGCAGTACTTC CASSLSHRGYEQYF